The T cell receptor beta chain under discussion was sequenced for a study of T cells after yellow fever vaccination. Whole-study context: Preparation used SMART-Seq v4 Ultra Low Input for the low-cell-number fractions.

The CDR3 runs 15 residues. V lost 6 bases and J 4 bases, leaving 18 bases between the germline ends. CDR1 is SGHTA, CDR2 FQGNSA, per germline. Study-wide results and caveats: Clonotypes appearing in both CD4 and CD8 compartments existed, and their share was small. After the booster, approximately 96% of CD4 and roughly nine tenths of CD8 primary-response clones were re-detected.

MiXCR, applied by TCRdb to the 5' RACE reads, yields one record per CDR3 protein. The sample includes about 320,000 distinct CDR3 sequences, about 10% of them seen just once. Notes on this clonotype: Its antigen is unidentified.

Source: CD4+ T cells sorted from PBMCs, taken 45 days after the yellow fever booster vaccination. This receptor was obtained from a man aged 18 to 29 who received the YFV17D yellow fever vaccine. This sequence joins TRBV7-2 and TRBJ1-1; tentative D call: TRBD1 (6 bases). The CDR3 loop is CASSYRQGLGTEAFF. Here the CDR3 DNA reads TGTGCCAGCAGTTATAGGCAGGGGTTGGGCACTGAAGCTTTCTTT.